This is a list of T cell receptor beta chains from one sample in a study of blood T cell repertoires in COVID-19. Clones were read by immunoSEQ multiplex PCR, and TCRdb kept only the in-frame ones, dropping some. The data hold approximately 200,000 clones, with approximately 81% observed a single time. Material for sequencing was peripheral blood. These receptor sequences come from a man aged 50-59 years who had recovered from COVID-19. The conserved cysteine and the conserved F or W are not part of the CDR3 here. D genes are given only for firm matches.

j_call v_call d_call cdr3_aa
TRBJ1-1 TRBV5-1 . ASSQQSQGIAEAF
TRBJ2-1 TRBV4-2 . ASSHQSAGTPYNEQF
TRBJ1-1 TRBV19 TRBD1 ASSPGQKEAF
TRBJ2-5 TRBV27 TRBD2 ASSLWSSGRNQETQY
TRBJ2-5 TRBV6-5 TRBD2 ASSSSGRGETQY
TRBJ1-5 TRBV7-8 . ASSLGVDRSRQPQH
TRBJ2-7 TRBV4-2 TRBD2 ASSQDESSGSYEQY
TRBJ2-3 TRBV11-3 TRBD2 ASSFGLAGDTQY
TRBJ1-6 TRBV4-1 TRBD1 ASSQVHWDSGFNSPLH
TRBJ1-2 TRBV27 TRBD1 ASSLSAGGAIRGGYT
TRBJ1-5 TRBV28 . ASSSGTRGHSNQPQH
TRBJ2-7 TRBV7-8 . ASSLWTASYEQY
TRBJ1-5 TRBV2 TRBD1 ASSRTGDGSNQPQH
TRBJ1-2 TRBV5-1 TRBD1 ASSPIVGQGYT
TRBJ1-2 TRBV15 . ATSRDGIGGRNYGYT
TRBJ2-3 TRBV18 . ASSRDPGLYDTQY
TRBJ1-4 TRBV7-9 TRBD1 ASSLLQGANEKLF
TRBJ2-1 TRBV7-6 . ASGKAHGVYNEQF
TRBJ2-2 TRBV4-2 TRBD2 ASSATSGRMTGELF
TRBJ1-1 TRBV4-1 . ASSQGPTGTPNTEAF
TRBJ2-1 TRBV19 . ASSISGAPNEQF
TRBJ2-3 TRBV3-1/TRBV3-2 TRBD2 ASSLGLAGSTDTQY
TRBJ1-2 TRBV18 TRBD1 ASSLDRDGYT
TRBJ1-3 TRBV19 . ASIPRGAAVGNTIY
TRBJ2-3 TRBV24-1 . ATSDYGRGADTQY
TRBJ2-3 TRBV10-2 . ASRLAEGTDTQY
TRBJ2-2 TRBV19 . ASSIGLANTGELF
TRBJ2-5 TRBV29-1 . SVSDSPETQY
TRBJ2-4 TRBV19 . ASSIEADILAKNIQY
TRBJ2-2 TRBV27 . ASSLGRSSTGELF
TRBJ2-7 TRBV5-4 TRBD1 ASSLGPTGGDSYEQY
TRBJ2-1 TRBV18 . ASSPWQSRPNEQF
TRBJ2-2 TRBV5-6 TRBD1 ASSWDRGNTGELF
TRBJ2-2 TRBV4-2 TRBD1 ASSQIGQGHRTGELF
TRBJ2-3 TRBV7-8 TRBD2 ASSPDRLAGGTDTQY